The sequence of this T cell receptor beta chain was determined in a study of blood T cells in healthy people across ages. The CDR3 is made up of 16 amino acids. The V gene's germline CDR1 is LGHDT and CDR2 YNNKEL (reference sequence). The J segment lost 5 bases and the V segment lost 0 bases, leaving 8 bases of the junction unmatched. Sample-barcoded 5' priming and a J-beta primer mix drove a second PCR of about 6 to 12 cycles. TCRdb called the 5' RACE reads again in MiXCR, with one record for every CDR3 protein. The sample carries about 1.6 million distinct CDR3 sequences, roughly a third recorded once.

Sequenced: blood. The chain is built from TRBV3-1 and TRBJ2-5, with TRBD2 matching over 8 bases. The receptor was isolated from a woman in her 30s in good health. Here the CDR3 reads CASSQDWSGSFETQYF. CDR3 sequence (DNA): TGTGCCAGCAGCCAAGATTGGAGCGGGAGCTTTGAGACCCAGTACTTC.